The present TCR beta chain was sequenced within a study of graft-versus-host responses after intestinal transplantation. This CDR3 has 14 residues. Germline CDR1 reads SEHNR; CDR2 reads FQNEAQ (reference sequence). Trimming removed 1 base from V and 4 bases from J, with 9 bases in between. Generated by immunoSEQ multiplex PCR, the TCRdb table keeps only in-frame clones and is missing some. The sample carries about 100,000 clones, 87% recorded once. Note on this clone: The antigen is not known.

This TCR was sampled from a human donor who received an intestinal transplant. J is TRBJ2-3 and V is TRBV7-9; D gene ambiguous. The sample was unstimulated CD4+ T cells sorted from spleen or lymph node cells, taken before intestinal transplant. CDR3 nucleotides: TGTGCCAGCAGCTTAGATTGGGTCCCAGATACGCAGTATTTT. It translates to CASSLDWVPDTQYF. Full variable domain (remainder filled in from reference TRBV7-9 and TRBJ2-3): DTGVSQNPRHKITKRGQNVTFRCDPISEHNRLYWYRQTLGQGPEFLTYFQNEAQLEKSRLLSDRFSAERPKGSFSTLEIQRTEQGDSAMYLCASSLDWVPDTQYFGPGTRLTVL.